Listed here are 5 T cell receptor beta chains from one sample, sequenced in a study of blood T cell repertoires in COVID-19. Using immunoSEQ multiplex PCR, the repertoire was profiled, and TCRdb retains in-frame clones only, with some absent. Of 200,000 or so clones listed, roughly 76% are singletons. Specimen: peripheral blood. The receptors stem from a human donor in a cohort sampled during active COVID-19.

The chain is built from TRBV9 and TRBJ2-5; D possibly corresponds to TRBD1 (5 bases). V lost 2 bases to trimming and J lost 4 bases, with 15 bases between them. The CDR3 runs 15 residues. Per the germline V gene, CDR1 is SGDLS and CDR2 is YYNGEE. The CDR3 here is CASSVGAQDTETQYF. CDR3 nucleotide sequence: TGTGCCAGCAGCGTTGGTGCTCAGGACACAGAGACCCAGTACTTC.

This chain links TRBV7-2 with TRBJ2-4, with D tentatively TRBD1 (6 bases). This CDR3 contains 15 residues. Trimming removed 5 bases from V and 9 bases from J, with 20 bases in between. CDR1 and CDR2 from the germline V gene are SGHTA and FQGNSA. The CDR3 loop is CASSQRNREKGIQYF. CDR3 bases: TGTGCCAGCAGCCAACGCAACAGGGAAAAGGGCATTCAGTACTTC.

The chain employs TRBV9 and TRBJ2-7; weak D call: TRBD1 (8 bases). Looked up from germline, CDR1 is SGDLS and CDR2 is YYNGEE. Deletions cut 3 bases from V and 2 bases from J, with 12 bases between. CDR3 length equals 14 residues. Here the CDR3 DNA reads TGTGCCAGCAGCGGAACAGGGGGGGCCTACGAGCAGTACTTC. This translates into CASSGTGGAYEQYF.

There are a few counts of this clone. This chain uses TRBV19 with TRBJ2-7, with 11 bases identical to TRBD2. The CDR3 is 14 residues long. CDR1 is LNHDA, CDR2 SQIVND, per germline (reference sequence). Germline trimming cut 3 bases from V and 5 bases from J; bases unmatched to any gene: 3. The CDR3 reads CASSMTSGIHEQYF. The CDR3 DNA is TGTGCCAGTAGTATGACTAGCGGGATACACGAGCAGTACTTC.

The CDR3 here is CASSLGGSPLGAFF. The CDR3, as DNA: TGTGCCAGCAGTTTGGGGGGGTCTCCCCTTGGAGCTTTCTTT. This chain links TRBV6-5 with TRBJ1-1, with D possibly being TRBD1 (5 bases). Per germline, CDR1 MNHEY and CDR2 SVGAGI. The CDR3 extends over 14 amino acids. The germline V and J ends were trimmed by 4 bases and 10 bases, with 19 bases remaining between them.